The rows below give T cell receptor beta chains drawn from one sample of a study of regulatory T cells in long-lasting Graves disease. From the multiplex PCR reads, TCRdb called clonotypes with MiXCR, one entry per CDR3 protein. The sample has roughly 500,000 distinct CDR3 sequences, approximately 13% seen once. These data were also reused for a study on T cells in Graves' hyperthyroidism and ophthalmopathy.

Sequenced material: peripheral blood mononuclear cells (PBMCs), taken at new diagnosis, from a patient treated with antithyroid drugs. The source is a man aged 30 to 39 with Graves disease. Each CDR3 is given with its conserved first and last residue. D genes are given only for firm matches. Some rows mark clone size as missing; the rest say once, few, many or name a class of expanded clone.

J: TRBJ2-1
size: many
D: TRBD2
length: 15
V: TRBV12-3/TRBV12-4
DNA: TGTGCCAGCAGGACAGCGGGAGAGGAGTACAATGAGCAGTTCTTC
CDR3: CASRTAGEEYNEQFF

J: TRBJ1-6
size: many
D: NA
length: 14
V: TRBV6-1
DNA: TGTGCCAGCAGTGTAGGGGGGGGTAATTCACCCCTCCACTTT
CDR3: CASSVGGGNSPLHF

J: TRBJ1-1
size: many
D: NA
length: 15
V: TRBV11-2
DNA: TGTGCCAGCAGCACACTCGAAGGACTGTACACTGAAGCTTTCTTT
CDR3: CASSTLEGLYTEAFF

J: TRBJ1-1
size: NA
D: NA
length: 14
V: TRBV18
DNA: TGTGCCAGCTCACCCGAACAGGGACGCACTGAAGCTTTCTTT
CDR3: CASSPEQGRTEAFF

J: TRBJ2-5
size: few
D: NA
length: 15
V: TRBV30
DNA: TGTGCCTGGAGTGTACTCCACTTTAGACAAGAGACCCAGTACTTC
CDR3: CAWSVLHFRQETQYF

J: TRBJ2-5
size: many
D: TRBD2
length: 15
V: TRBV12-3/TRBV12-4
DNA: TGTGCCAGCAGCCCCCTAGCGGGAGAAGGAGAGACCCAGTACTTC
CDR3: CASSPLAGEGETQYF

J: TRBJ2-1
size: few
D: TRBD2
length: 14
V: TRBV27
DNA: TGTGCCAGCGGACATAGCGGGACCTACAATGAGCAGTTCTTC
CDR3: CASGHSGTYNEQFF

J: TRBJ1-1
size: many
D: NA
length: 14
V: TRBV3-1
DNA: TGTGCCAGCAGCCAACGGGGGGGCAACACTGAAGCTTTCTTT
CDR3: CASSQRGGNTEAFF

J: TRBJ2-5
size: NA
D: NA
length: 13
V: TRBV13
DNA: TGTGCCAGCAGCTTCGTGGGGCGTGAGACCCAGTACTTC
CDR3: CASSFVGRETQYF

J: TRBJ2-7
size: many
D: TRBD1
length: 13
V: TRBV20-1
DNA: TGCAGTGCCTGCCCGGGACAGGGCTACGAGCAGTACTTC
CDR3: CSACPGQGYEQYF

J: TRBJ2-3
size: NA
D: TRBD2
length: 16
V: TRBV6-2/TRBV6-3
DNA: TGTGCCAGCAGTGGGGTAGCGGGAGAGGGGGCAGATACGCAGTATTTT
CDR3: CASSGVAGEGADTQYF

J: TRBJ1-4
size: few
D: NA
length: 14
V: TRBV20-1
DNA: TGCAGTGCTAAGCAGGGACTGATAAATGAAAAACTGTTTTTT
CDR3: CSAKQGLINEKLFF

J: TRBJ2-1
size: many
D: NA
length: 14
V: TRBV5-5
DNA: TGTGCCAGCAGCTTAGTGGCTTGGGTCAATGAGCAGTTCTTC
CDR3: CASSLVAWVNEQFF

J: TRBJ2-5
size: NA
D: NA
length: 14
V: TRBV19
DNA: TGTGCCAGTAGTATGGGGGTTTGGGGAGAGACCCAGTACTTC
CDR3: CASSMGVWGETQYF